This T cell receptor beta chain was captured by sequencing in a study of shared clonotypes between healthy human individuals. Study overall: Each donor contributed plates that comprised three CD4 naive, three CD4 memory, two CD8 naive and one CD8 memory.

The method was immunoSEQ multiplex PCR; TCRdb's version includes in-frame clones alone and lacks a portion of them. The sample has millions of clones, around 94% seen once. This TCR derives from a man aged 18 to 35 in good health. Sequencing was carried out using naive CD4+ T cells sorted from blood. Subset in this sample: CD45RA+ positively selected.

DNA of the CDR3: TGTGCCAGCAGCTCCTCGACAGCGTACTACGAGCAGTACTTC. Translating it yields CASSSSTAYYEQYF. The chain uses TRBV11-2 and TRBJ2-7, with a possible D match to TRBD1 (5 bases). The V end lost 4 bases, the J end lost 3 bases, and 13 bases lay between the germline ends. The V gene's germline CDR1 is SGHAT and CDR2 FQNNGV. The CDR3 covers 14 residues.